This TCR beta chain was found in a study of Ad26.COV2.S vaccination and SARS-CoV-2 variants. The CDR3 has 14 residues. From germline, CDR1 is MDHEN and CDR2 SYDVKM. The V end was cut by 2 bases, the J end by 5 bases, with 9 bases between. Findings and limits, study-wide: CD8+ and CD4+ T cells specific for spike reportedly responded with substantial breadth after vaccination.

The assay was immunoSEQ multiplex PCR, and TCRdb's table has in-frame clones only and misses some. The table has 430,000 or so clones, about nine tenths seen once. Notes on this clone: Its antigen is undetermined.

The sample's treatment: over 15 received Ad26.COV2.S at low or high dose, single or two shots; about 5 received placebo; per-sample allocation not given. Specimens were obtained on day 63 following the first vaccine or placebo injection. This chain links TRBV28 with TRBJ2-2; D ambiguous. The clonotype comes from a person between 18 and 59 years old who received the Ad26.COV2.S COVID-19 vaccine or a placebo. Sequenced material: peripheral blood, taken in a trial of Ad26.COV2.S vaccine versus placebo. The CDR3, as DNA: TGTGCCAGCAGTTTAGGGATTCAGACCGGGGAGCTGTTTTTT. This gives the protein CASSLGIQTGELFF.